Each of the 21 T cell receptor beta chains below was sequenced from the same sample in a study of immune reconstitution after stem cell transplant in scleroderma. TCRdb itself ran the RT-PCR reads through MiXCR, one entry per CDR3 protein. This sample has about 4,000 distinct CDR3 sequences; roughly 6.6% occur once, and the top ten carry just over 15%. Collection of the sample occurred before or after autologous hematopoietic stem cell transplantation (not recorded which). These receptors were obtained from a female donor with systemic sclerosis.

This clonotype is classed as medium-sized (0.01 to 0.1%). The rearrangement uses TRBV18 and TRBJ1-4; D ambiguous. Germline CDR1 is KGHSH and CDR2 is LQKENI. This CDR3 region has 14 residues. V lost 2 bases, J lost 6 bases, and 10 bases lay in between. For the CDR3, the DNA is TGTGCCAGCTCACCAACACCGGACGATGAAAAACTGTTTTTT. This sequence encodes CASSPTPDDEKLFF.

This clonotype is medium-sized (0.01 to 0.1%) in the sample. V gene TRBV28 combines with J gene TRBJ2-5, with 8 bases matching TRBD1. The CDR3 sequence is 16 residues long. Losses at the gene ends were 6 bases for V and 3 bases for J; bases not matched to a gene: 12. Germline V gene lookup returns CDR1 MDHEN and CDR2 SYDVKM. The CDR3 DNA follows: TGTGCCAGCAGCCTCAATGGGATACAGGGGGAAGAGACCCAGTACTTC. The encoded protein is CASSLNGIQGEETQYF.

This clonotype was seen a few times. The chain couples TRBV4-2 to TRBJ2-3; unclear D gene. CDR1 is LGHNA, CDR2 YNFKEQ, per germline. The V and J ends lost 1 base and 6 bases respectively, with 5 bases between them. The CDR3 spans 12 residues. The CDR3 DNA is TGTGCCAGCAGCCAAGGCGATGATACGCAGTATTTT. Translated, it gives CASSQGDDTQYF.

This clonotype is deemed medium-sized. CDR3 amino acids: CSVRQYGYTF. The CDR3 DNA reads as TGCAGCGTTCGACAGTATGGCTACACCTTC. V gene TRBV29-1 combines with J gene TRBJ1-2, with D maybe TRBD1 (5 bases). V was trimmed by 5 bases and J by 5 bases, leaving 6 bases between them. Germline V gene sequence: CDR1 SQVTM, CDR2 ANQGSEA. CDR3 length: 10 residues.

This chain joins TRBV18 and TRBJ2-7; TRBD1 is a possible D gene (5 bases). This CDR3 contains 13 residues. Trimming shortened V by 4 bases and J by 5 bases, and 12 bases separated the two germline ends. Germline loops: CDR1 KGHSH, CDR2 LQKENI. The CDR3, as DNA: TGTGCCAGCTCACGGACACCTAGGGACGAGCAGTACTTC. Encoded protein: CASSRTPRDEQYF.

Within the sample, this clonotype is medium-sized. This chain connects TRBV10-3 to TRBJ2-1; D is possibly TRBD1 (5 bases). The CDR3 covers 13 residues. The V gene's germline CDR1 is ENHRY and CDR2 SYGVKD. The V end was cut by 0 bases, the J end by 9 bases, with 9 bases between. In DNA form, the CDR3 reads TGTGCCATCAGTGAGTCGCAGGGCCTTGAGCAGTTCTTC. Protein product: CAISESQGLEQFF.

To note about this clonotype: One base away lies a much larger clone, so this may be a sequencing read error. The CDR3 nucleotides read TGTGCCAGCAGCTCGGGAATGCGAGGGAATCAGCCCCAGCATTTT. It codes for CASSSGMRGNQPQHF. The genes are TRBV7-8 and TRBJ1-5; no reliable D call. This CDR3 region has 15 residues. Germline-derived CDR1 and CDR2 are SGHVS and FQNEAQ. V was trimmed by 4 bases and J by 4 bases, leaving 14 bases between them.

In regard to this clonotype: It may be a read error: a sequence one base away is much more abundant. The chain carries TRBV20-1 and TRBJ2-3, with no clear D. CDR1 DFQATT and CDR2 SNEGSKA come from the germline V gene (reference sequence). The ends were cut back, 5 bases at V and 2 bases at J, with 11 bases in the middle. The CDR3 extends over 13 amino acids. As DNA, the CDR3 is TGCAGTGCTTTGGGCTATACCACAGATACGCAGTATTTT. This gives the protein CSALGYTTDTQYF.

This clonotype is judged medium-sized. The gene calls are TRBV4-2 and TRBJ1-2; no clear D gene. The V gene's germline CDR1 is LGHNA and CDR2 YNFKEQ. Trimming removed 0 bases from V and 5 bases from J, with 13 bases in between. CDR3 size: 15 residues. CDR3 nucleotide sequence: TGTGCCAGCAGCCAAGATATCGGAAGGAGGTATGGCTACACCTTC. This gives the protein CASSQDIGRRYGYTF.

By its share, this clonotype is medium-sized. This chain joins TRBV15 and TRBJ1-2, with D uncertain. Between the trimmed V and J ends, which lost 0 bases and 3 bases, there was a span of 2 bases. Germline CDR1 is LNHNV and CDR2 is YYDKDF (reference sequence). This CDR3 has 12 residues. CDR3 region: CATSRDYYGYTF. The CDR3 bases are TGTGCCACCAGCAGAGATTACTATGGCTACACCTTC.

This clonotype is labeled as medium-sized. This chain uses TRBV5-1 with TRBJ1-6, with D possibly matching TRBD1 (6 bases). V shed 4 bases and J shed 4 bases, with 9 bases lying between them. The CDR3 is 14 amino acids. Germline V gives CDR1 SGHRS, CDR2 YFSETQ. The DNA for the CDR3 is TGCGCCAGCAGCGAACAGGGTTATAATTCACCCCTCCACTTT. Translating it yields CASSEQGYNSPLHF.

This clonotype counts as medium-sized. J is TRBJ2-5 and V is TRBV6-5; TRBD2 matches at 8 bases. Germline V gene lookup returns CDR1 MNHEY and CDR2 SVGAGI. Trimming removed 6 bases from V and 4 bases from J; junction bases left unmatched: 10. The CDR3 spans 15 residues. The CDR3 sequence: CASSPKGTRGETQYF. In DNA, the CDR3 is TGTGCCAGCAGCCCAAAAGGGACTAGAGGAGAGACCCAGTACTTC.

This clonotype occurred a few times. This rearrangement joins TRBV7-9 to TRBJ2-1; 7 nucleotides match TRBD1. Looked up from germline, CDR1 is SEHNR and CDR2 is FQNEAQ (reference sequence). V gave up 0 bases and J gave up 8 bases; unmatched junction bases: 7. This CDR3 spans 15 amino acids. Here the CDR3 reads CASSLAPTTGYEQFF. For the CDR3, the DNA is TGTGCCAGCAGCTTAGCGCCAACGACAGGGTATGAGCAGTTCTTC.

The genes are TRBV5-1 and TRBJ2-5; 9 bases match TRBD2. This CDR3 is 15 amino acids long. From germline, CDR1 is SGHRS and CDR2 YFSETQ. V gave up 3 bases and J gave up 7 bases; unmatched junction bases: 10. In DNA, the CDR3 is TGCGCCAGCAGCTCTGGAGCGGGAGGCACCAGGACCCAGTACTTC. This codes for CASSSGAGGTRTQYF.

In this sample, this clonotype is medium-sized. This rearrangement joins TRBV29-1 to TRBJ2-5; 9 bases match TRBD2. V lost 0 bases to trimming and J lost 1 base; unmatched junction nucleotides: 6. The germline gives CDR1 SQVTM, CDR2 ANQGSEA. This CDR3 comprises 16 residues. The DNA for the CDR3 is TGCAGCGTTGAAGACCTAACTAGCGGGCTCCAAGAGACCCAGTACTTC. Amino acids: CSVEDLTSGLQETQYF.

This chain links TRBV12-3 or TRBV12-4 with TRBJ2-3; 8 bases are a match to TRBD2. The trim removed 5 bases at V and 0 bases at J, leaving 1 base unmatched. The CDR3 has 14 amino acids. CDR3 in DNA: TGTGCCAGCAGTCCGGGGGGGAGCACAGATACGCAGTATTTT. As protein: CASSPGGSTDTQYF.

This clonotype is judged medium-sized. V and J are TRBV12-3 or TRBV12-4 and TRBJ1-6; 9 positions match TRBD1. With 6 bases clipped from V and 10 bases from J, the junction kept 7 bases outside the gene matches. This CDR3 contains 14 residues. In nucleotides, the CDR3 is TGTGCCAGCAGCTCCGGGACAGGGCCGTCACCCCTCCACTTT. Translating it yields CASSSGTGPSPLHF.

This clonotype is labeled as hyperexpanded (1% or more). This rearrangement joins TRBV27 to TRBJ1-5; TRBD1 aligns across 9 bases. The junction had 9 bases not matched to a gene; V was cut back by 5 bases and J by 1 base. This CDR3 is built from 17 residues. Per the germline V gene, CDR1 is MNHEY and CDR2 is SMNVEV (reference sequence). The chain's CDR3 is CASSPRTGVISNQPQHF. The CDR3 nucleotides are TGTGCCAGCAGTCCCCGGACAGGGGTTATAAGCAATCAGCCCCAGCATTTT.

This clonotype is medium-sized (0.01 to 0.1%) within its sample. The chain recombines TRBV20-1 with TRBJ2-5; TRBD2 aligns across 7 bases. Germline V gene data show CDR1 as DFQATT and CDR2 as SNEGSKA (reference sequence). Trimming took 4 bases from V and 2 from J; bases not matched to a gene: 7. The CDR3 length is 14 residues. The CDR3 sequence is CSATSGLVQETQYF. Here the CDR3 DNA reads TGCAGTGCTACTTCCGGACTAGTACAAGAGACCCAGTACTTC.

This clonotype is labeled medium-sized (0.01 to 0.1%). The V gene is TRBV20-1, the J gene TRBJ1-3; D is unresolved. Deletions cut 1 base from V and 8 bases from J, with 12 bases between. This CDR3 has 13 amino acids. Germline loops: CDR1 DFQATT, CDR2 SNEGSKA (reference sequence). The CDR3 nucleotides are TGCAGTGCTAGAGGCCTGGAATCAGACACCATATATTTT. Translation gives CSARGLESDTIYF.

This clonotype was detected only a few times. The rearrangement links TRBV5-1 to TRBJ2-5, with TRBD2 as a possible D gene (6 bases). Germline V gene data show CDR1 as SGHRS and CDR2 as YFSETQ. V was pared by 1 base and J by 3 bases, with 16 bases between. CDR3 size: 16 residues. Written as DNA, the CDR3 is TGCGCCAGCAGCTTGTCCCAGGGAGCGGGTAAAGAGACCCAGTACTTC. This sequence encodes CASSLSQGAGKETQYF.